This T cell receptor (beta chain) came from a study of technical replicates of blood from a few donors. The germline V gene encodes CDR1 MRHNA and CDR2 SNTAGT. This CDR3 contains 13 residues. V was trimmed by 4 bases and J by 2 bases, leaving 8 bases between them. This table comes from immunoSEQ multiplex PCR, and its TCRdb copy is limited to in-frame clones, with some not included. The sample lists roughly 90,000 clones, 90% to 95% occurring once. The rearrangement uses TRBV6-4 and TRBJ1-1; the D gene is possibly TRBD1 (6 bases). The clonotype originates from a human donor in good health. Material for sequencing was T cells isolated from PBMCs. CDR3 DNA: TGTGCCAGCAGTGTGGACAGCAACACTGAAGCTTTCTTT. It codes for CASSVDSNTEAFF.